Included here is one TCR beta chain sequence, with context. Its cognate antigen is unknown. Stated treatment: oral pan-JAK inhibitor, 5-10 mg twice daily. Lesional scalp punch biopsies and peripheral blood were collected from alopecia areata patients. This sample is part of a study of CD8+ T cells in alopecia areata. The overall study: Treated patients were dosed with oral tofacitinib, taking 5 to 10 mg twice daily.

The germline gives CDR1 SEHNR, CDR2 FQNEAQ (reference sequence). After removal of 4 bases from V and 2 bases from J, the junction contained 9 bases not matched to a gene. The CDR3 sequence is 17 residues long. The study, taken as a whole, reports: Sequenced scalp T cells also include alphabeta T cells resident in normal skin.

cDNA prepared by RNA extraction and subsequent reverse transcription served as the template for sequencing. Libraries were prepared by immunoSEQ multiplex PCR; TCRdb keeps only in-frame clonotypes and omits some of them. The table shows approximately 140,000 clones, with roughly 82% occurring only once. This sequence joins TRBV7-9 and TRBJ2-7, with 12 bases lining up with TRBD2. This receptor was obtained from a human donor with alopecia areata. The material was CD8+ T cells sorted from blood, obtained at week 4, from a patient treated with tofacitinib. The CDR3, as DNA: TGTGCCAGCAGCTCCCAGACTAGCGGGGGCCTTCCCTACGAGCAGTACTTC. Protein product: CASSSQTSGGLPYEQYF.